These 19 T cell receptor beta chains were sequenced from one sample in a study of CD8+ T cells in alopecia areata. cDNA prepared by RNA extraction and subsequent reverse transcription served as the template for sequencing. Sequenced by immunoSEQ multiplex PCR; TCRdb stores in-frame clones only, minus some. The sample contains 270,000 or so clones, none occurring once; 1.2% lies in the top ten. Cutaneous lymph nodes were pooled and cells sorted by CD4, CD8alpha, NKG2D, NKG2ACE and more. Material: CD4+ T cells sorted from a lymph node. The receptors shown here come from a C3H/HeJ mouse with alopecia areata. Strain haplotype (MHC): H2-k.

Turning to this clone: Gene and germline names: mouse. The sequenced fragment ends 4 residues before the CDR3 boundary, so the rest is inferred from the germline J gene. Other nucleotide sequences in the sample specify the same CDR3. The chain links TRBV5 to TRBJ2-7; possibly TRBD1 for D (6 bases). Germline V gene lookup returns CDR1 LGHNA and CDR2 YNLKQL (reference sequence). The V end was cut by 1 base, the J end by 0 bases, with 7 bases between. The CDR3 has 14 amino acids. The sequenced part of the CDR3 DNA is TGTGCCAGCAGCCAAGGAGGGGGCTCCTAT. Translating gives CASSQGGGSY. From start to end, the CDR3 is CASSQGGGSYEQYF.

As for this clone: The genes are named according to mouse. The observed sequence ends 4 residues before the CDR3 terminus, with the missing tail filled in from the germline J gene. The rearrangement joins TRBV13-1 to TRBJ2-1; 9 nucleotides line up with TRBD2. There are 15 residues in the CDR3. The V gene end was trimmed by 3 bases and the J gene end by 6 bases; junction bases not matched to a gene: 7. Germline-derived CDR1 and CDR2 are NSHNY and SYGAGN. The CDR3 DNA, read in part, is TGTGCCAGCAGTGCATGGGGGGGCGCTTTTGCT. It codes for CASSAWGGAFA. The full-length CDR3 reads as CASSAWGGAFAEQFF.

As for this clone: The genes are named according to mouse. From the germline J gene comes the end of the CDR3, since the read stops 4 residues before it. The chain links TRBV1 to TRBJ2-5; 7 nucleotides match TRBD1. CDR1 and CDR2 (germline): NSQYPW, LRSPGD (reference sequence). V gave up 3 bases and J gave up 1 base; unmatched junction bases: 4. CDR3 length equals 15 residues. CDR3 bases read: TGCACCTGCAGTGCCCCCACAGGGGACCAAGAC. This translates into CTCSAPTGDQD. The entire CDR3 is CTCSAPTGDQDTQYF.

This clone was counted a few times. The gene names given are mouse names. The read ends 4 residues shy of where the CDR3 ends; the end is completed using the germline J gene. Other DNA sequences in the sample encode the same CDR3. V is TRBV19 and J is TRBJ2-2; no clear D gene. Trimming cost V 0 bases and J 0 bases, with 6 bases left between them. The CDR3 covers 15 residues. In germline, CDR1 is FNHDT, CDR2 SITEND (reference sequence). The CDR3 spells CASSIGTANTGQLYF. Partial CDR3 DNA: TGTGCCAGCAGTATAGGAACAGCAAACACCGGG.

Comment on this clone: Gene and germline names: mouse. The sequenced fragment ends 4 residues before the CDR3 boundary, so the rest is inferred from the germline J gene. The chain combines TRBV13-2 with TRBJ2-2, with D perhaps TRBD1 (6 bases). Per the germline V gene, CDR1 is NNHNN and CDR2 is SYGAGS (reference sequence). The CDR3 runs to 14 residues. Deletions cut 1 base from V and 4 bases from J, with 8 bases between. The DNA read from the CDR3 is TGTGCCAGCGGTGATCCAGGGGTCACCGGG. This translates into CASGDPGVTG. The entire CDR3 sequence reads CASGDPGVTGQLYF.

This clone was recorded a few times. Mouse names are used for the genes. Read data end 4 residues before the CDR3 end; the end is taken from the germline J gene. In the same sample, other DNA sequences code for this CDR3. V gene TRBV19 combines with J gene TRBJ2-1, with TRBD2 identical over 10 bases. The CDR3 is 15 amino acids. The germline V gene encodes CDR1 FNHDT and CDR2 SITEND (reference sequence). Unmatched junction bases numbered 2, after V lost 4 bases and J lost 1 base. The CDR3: CASSPGLGNYAEQFF. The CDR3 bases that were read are TGTGCCAGCAGTCCGGGACTGGGGAACTATGCT.

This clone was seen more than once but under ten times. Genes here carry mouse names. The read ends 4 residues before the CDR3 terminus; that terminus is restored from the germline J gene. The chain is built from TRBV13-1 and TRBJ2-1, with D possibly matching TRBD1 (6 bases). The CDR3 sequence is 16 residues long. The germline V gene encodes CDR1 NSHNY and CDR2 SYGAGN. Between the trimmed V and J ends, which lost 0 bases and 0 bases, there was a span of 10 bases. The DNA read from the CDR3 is TGTGCCAGCAGTGATGCGGAGGGACATAACTATGCT. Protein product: CASSDAEGHNYA. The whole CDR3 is CASSDAEGHNYAEQFF.

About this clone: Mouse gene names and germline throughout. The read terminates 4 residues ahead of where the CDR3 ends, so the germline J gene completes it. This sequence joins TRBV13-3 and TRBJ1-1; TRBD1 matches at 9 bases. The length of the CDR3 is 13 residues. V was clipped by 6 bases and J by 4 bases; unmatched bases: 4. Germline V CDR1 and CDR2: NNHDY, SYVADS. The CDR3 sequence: CASMGQGGTEVFF. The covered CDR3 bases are TGTGCCAGCATGGGACAGGGTGGCACA.

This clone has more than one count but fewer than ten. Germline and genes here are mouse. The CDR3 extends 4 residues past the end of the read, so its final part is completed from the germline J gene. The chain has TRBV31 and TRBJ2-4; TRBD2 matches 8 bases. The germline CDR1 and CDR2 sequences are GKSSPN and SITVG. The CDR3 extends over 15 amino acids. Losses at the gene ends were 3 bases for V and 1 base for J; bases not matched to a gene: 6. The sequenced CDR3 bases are TGTGCCTGGAGGAACTGGGGGAGGGGTCAAAAC. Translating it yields CAWRNWGRGQN. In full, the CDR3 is CAWRNWGRGQNTLYF.

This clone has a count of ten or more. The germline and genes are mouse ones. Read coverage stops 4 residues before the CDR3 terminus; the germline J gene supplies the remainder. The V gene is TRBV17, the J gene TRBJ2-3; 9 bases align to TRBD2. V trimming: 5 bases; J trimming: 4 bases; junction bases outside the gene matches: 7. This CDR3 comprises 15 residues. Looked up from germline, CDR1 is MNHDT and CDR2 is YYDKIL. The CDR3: CASSSGGVRPETLYF. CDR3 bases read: TGTGCTAGCAGTTCTGGGGGGGTTCGCCCAGAA.

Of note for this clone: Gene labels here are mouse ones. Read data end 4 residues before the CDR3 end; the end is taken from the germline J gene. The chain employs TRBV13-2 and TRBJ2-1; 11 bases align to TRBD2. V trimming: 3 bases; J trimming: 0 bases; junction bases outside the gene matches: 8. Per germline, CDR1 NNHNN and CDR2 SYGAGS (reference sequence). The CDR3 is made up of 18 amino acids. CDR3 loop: CASGGSGTGGYNYAEQFF. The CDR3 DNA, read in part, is TGTGCCAGCGGTGGTTCCGGGACTGGGGGATATAACTATGCT.

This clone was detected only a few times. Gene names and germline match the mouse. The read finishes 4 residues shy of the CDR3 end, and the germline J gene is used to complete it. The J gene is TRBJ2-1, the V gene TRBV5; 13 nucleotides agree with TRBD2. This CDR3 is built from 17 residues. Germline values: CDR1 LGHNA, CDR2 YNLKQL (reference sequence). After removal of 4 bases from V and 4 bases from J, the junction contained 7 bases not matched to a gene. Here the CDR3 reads CASSPSRDWGGYAEQFF. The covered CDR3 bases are TGTGCCAGCAGCCCGTCCCGGGACTGGGGGGGGTATGCT.

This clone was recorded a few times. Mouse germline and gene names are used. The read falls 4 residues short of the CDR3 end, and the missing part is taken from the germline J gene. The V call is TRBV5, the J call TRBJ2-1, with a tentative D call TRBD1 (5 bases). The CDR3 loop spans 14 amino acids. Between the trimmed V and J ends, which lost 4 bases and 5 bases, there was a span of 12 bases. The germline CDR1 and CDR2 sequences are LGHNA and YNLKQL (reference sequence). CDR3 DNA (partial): TGTGCCAGCAGCCCCCACAGGAAGGATGCT. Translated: CASSPHRKDA. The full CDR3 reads CASSPHRKDAEQFF.

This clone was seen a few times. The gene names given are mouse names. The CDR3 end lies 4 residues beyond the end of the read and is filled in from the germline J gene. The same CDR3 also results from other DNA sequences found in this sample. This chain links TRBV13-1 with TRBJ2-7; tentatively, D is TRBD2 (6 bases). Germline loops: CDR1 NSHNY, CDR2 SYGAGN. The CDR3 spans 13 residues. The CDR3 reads CASSGRDLYEQYF. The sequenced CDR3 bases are TGTGCCAGCAGTGGCCGGGACTTGTAT.

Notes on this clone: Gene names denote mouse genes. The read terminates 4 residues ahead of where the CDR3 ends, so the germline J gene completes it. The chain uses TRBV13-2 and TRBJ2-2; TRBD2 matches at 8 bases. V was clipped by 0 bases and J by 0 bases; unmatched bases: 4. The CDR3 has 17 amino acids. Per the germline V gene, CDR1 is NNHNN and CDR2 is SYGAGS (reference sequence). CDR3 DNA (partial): TGTGCCAGCGGTGATGCAAACTGGGGGTCAAACACCGGG. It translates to CASGDANWGSNTG. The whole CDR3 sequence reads CASGDANWGSNTGQLYF.

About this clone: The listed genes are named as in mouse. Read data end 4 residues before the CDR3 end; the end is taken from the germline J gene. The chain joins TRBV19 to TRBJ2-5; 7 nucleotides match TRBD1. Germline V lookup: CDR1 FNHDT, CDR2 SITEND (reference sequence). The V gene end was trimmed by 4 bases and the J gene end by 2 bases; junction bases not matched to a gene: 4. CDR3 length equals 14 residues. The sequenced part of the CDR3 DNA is TGTGCCAGCAGTCGACAGGGCCTCCAAGAC. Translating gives CASSRQGLQD. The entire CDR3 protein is CASSRQGLQDTQYF.

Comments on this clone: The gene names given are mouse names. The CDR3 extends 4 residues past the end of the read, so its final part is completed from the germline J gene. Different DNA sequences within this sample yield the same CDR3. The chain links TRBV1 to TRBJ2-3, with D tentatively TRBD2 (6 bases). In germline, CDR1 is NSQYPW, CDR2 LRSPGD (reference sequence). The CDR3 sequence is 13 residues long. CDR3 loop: CTCSATGGETLYF. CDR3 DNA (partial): TGCACCTGCAGTGCCACGGGGGGAGAA.

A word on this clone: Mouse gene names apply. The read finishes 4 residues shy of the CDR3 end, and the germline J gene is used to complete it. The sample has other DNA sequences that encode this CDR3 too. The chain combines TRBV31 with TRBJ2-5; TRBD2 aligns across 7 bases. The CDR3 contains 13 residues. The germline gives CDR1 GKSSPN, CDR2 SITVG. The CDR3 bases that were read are TGTGCCTGGAGTCTGGGGGGGGAAGAC. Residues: CAWSLGGED. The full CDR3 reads CAWSLGGEDTQYF.

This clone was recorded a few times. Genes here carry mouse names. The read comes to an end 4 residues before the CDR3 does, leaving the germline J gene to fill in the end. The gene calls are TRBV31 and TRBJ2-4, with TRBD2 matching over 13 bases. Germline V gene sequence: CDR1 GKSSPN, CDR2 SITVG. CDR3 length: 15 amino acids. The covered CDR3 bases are TGTGCCTGGAGTCTAGGGACTGGGGGGGTAAAC. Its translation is CAWSLGTGGVN. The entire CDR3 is CAWSLGTGGVNTLYF.